This T cell receptor beta chain was recorded in a study of CD8 T cells in ankylosing spondylitis. Findings of the study overall: Blood of patients with ankylosing spondylitis appeared to be characterized by a TCR beta motif of eight highly homologous variants. From matched ankylosing spondylitis synovial fluid, disease-linked clones were reportedly recovered at significantly enriched levels.

This CDR3 comprises 15 residues. The germline V gene has CDR1 MGHRA and CDR2 YSYEKL. V was clipped by 3 bases and J by 6 bases; unmatched bases: 6. TCRdb ran MiXCR on the 5' RACE reads and lists one entry per CDR3 protein. The table has more than 600,000 distinct CDR3 sequences, roughly 19% seen once. This clonotype was recorded at least ten times. The antigen remains unidentified. J is TRBJ1-4 and V is TRBV4-1; 8 bases are shared with TRBD1. Sequenced material: blood, either unsorted or a sorted T cell fraction (not recorded which). The origin of this receptor is a male donor with ankylosing spondylitis. DNA for the CDR3: TGCGCCAGCAGCCACCCGGACAGGGTGGATGAAAAACTGTTTTTT. This translates into CASSHPDRVDEKLFF.